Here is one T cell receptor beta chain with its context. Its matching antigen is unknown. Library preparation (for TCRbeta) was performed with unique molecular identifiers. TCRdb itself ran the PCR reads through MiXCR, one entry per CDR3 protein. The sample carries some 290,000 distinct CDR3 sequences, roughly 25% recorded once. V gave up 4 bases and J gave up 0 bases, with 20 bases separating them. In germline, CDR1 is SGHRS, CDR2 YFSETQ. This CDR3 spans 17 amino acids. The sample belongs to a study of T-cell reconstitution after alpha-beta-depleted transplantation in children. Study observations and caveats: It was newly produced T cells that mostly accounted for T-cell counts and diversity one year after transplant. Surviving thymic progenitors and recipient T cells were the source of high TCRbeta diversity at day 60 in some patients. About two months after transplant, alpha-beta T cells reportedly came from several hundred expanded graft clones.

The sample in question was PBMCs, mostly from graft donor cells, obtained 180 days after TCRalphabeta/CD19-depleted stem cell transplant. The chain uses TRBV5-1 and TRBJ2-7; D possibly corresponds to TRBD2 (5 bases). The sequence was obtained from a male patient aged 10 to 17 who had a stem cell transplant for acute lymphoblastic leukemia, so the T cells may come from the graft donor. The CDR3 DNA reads TGCGCCAGCAGCAGCCTCCCCGAGAAGGACTTCTCCTACGAGCAGTACTTC. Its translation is CASSSLPEKDFSYEQYF.